This entry concerns a single T cell receptor (beta chain). The data were obtained in a study of blood T cell repertoires in COVID-19. The CDR3 is 14 residues long. V was clipped by 6 bases and J by 5 bases, with 16 bases between them. Germline CDR1 LNHDA, CDR2 SQIVND (reference sequence). Assay: immunoSEQ multiplex PCR; the TCRdb copy retains only in-frame clones and omits some. This sample has 55,000 to 70,000 clones; about nine tenths occur once, and the top ten carry more than 20%. The specimen was peripheral blood. The receptor comes from a woman of 80 years or more with COVID-19, enrolled during active disease. The chain couples TRBV19 to TRBJ1-1; the D gene is possibly TRBD1 (6 bases). The CDR3 here is CASSHLGGDTEAFF. In nucleotides, the CDR3 is TGTGCCAGTAGCCACTTAGGGGGGGATACTGAAGCTTTCTTT.